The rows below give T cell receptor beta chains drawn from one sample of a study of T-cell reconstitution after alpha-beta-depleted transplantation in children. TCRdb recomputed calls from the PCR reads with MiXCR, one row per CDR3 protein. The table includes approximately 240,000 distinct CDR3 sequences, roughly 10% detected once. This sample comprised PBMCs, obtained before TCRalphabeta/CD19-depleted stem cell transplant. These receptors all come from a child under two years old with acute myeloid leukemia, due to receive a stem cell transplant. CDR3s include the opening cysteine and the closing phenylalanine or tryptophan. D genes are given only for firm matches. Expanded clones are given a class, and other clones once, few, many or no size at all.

CASSAATSGFYEQYF	TGCGCCAGCAGCGCCGCGACTAGCGGGTTCTACGAGCAGTACTTC	TRBD2	TRBJ2-7	TRBV5-1	many
CASSLYRDYLTYEQYF	TGTGCCAGCAGTTTGTACCGGGACTATCTAACCTACGAGCAGTACTTC	TRBD2	TRBJ2-7	TRBV28	few
CASSALASTGELFF	TGTGCCAGCAGCGCTTTGGCGAGCACCGGGGAGCTGTTTTTT	.	TRBJ2-2	TRBV2	few
CASSVGGSGYTF	TGTGCCAGCAGCGTAGGGGGCAGTGGCTACACCTTC	.	TRBJ1-2	TRBV9	many
CASSSSGSYDEQFF	TGTGCCAGCAGTTCTAGCGGGAGCTATGATGAGCAGTTCTTC	TRBD2	TRBJ2-1	TRBV7-9	few
CSANGRGTTDTQYF	TGCAGTGCTAATGGTCGGGGGACCACAGATACGCAGTATTTT	.	TRBJ2-3	TRBV20-1	many
CASSLVTSGSEQYF	TGTGCCAGCAGCTTAGTTACTAGCGGGAGCGAGCAGTACTTC	TRBD2	TRBJ2-7	TRBV7-2	many
CAWSLGTLALEQYF	TGTGCCTGGAGTCTGGGGACGCTGGCCCTCGAGCAGTACTTC	.	TRBJ2-7	TRBV30	many
CASSVGAVSYNEQFF	TGTGCCAGCAGTGTAGGAGCCGTCTCCTACAATGAGCAGTTCTTC	.	TRBJ2-1	TRBV7-2	few
CATSGLAGEETQYF	TGTGCCACTTCAGGACTAGCGGGAGAAGAGACCCAGTACTTC	TRBD2	TRBJ2-5	TRBV2	many
CASSFFGGYEQYF	TGTGCCAGCAGCTTTTTCGGGGGGTACGAGCAGTACTTC	TRBD2	TRBJ2-7	TRBV7-3	many
CASSQQANQPQHF	TGCGCCAGCAGCCAACAAGCCAATCAGCCCCAGCATTTT	.	TRBJ1-5	TRBV4-1	.
CASSLKHYNEQFF	TGTGCCAGCAGCTTAAAACACTACAATGAGCAGTTCTTC	.	TRBJ2-1	TRBV7-8	few
CASSLERAFRGPYGYTF	TGTGCCAGCAGCTTGGAGAGGGCATTCAGGGGCCCATATGGCTACACCTTC	.	TRBJ1-2	TRBV5-6	many
CSATSENGGATGELFF	TGCAGTGCTACATCAGAAAACGGGGGGGCCACCGGGGAGCTGTTTTTT	TRBD2	TRBJ2-2	TRBV20-1	few
CASSLSPSRGYGYTF	TGTGCCAGCAGTTTATCCCCTAGCCGGGGGTATGGCTACACCTTC	.	TRBJ1-2	TRBV27	many
CASSPTEGGQYF	TGTGCCAGCAGCCCTACGGAGGGGGGGCAGTATTTT	.	TRBJ2-3	TRBV7-9	many
CASSNGTELYYEQYF	TGTGCCAGCAGCAATGGGACAGAACTCTACTACGAGCAGTACTTC	.	TRBJ2-7	TRBV21-1	many
CASRGGRSETQYF	TGTGCCAGTAGAGGGGGGCGCTCAGAGACCCAGTACTTC	.	TRBJ2-5	TRBV19	few
CASSLVGGTGEMHEQYF	TGTGCCAGCAGCTTAGTTGGGGGGACAGGGGAAATGCACGAGCAGTACTTC	TRBD1	TRBJ2-7	TRBV11-3	many
CASSPDTDTQYF	TGTGCCAGCAGCCCTGATACAGATACGCAGTATTTT	.	TRBJ2-3	TRBV18	many
CASSLRASGSEQYF	TGTGCCAGCAGCTTACGTGCTAGCGGGAGCGAGCAGTACTTC	TRBD2	TRBJ2-7	TRBV7-2	.
CAPLAPLEQYF	TGTGCCCCACTAGCCCCCTTGGAGCAGTACTTC	.	TRBJ2-7	TRBV6-4	many
CASSLSAGGVNEQFF	TGTGCCAGCAGCTTGTCAGCGGGAGGAGTCAATGAGCAGTTCTTC	TRBD2	TRBJ2-1	TRBV11-2	.
CSATGGGKDTGELFF	TGCAGTGCTACGGGGGGCGGGAAGGATACCGGGGAGCTGTTTTTT	.	TRBJ2-2	TRBV20-1	many
CASSFSPTQRYNEQFF	TGTGCCAGCAGCTTTTCTCCTACCCAGAGGTACAATGAGCAGTTCTTC	.	TRBJ2-1	TRBV11-2	many
CASSPRQGRTGELFF	TGTGCCAGCAGCCCGCGACAGGGGCGGACCGGGGAGCTGTTTTTT	TRBD1	TRBJ2-2	TRBV9	many
CASSYRPLGRNYYGYTF	TGTGCCAGCAGCTATAGACCATTAGGGCGAAACTACTATGGCTACACCTTC	.	TRBJ1-2	TRBV5-8	many
CASGVLPGQGARETQYF	TGTGCCAGCGGGGTCCTACCGGGACAGGGGGCGCGAGAGACCCAGTACTTC	TRBD1	TRBJ2-5	TRBV27	many
CSARDLAGRGQPQHF	TGCAGTGCTAGAGATTTAGCGGGGAGGGGGCAGCCCCAGCATTTT	.	TRBJ1-5	TRBV20-1	many
CASSFGSGISYNEQFF	TGTGCCAGCAGTTTTGGGAGCGGGATCTCCTACAATGAGCAGTTCTTC	TRBD2	TRBJ2-1	TRBV12-3/TRBV12-4	many
CASSLRGLSSYEQYF	TGTGCCAGCAGTTTGCGGGGATTAAGCTCCTACGAGCAGTACTTC	.	TRBJ2-7	TRBV28	many
CSASVGGGWDQPQHF	TGCAGTGCTAGTGTAGGGGGCGGGTGGGATCAGCCCCAGCATTTT	TRBD1	TRBJ1-5	TRBV20-1	many
CASSLGRGDTDTQYF	TGCGCCAGCAGCTTGGGCCGTGGAGACACAGATACGCAGTATTTT	.	TRBJ2-3	TRBV5-1	many
CSVGQPYEKLFF	TGCAGCGTTGGACAGCCCTATGAAAAACTGTTTTTT	.	TRBJ1-4	TRBV29-1	many
CASSLVVTSETRQETQYF	TGTGCCAGCAGCTTGGTTGTGACTAGCGAGACTCGGCAAGAGACCCAGTACTTC	TRBD2	TRBJ2-5	TRBV5-4	.
CASSYRRAGTGANVLTF	TGTGCCAGCAGTTACAGAAGAGCCGGGACTGGGGCCAACGTCCTGACTTTC	.	TRBJ2-6	TRBV6-5	many
CSAQGGQIYGYTF	TGCAGTGCCCAAGGGGGGCAGATCTATGGCTACACCTTC	.	TRBJ1-2	TRBV20-1	many
CASSPRVGDLYNEQFF	TGTGCCAGCTCACCACGCGTCGGGGACCTCTACAATGAGCAGTTCTTC	.	TRBJ2-1	TRBV18	.
CASSYQGQTNSPLHF	TGTGCCAGCAGTTACCAGGGACAGACCAATTCACCCCTCCACTTT	TRBD1	TRBJ1-6	TRBV6-5	.
CASSYAGAEAFF	TGTGCCAGCAGCTACGCAGGGGCTGAAGCTTTCTTT	.	TRBJ1-1	TRBV7-9	many
CATSDLTGGFNTGELFF	TGTGCCACCAGTGATTTGACGGGGGGCTTTAACACCGGGGAGCTGTTTTTT	.	TRBJ2-2	TRBV24-1	many
CASSPGQGVPYNEQFF	TGTGCCAGCAGCCCGGGACAGGGGGTTCCCTACAATGAGCAGTTCTTC	TRBD1	TRBJ2-1	TRBV3-1	many
CASSLEAGRAFF	TGCGCCAGCAGCTTGGAAGCAGGGCGAGCTTTCTTT	.	TRBJ1-1	TRBV5-1	many
CASTLRGGYEQYF	TGTGCCAGCACCCTCCGAGGGGGTTACGAGCAGTACTTC	.	TRBJ2-7	TRBV12-3/TRBV12-4	many
CASSGTTNEKLFF	TGTGCCAGCAGCGGGACAACTAATGAAAAACTGTTTTTT	.	TRBJ1-4	TRBV3-1	many
CASSPRDHEQYF	TGCGCCAGCAGCCCTCGGGACCACGAGCAGTACTTC	.	TRBJ2-7	TRBV5-1	.
CASSMMRGRGDTQYF	TGTGCCAGTAGTATGATGAGGGGGCGCGGGGATACGCAGTATTTT	TRBD1	TRBJ2-3	TRBV19	few
CATSDHRGREAFF	TGTGCCACCAGTGACCATCGGGGCAGGGAAGCTTTCTTT	.	TRBJ1-1	TRBV24-1	many
CSASSGKTGELFF	TGCAGTGCTAGTAGCGGGAAGACCGGGGAGCTGTTTTTT	TRBD2	TRBJ2-2	TRBV20-1	many
CASSQERRGNTGELFF	TGTGCCAGCAGCCAAGAACGCCGGGGGAACACCGGGGAGCTGTTTTTT	.	TRBJ2-2	TRBV3-1	many